This T cell receptor beta chain came from a study of OX40 agonist ivuxolimab in advanced cancers. Study-wide context: Dose-escalation subjects each had hepatocellular carcinoma, melanoma, renal cell or head and neck cancer.

The repertoire was sequenced with immunoSEQ multiplex PCR; TCRdb's copy has only in-frame clones and lacks some. There are over 80,000 clones in the sample; around 90% occur only once, and 0.4% to 0.55% lies in the top ten. The clonotype originates from an adult with an advanced solid tumor such as melanoma, head and neck, liver or kidney cancer. The sequenced sample was CD4+ or CD8+ T cells sorted from blood, obtained in a trial of the OX40 agonist ivuxolimab.

CDR3 DNA: TGTGCCAGTAGCAACCCCTCCGGGACAGGGGGTTTGCAGCAGTACTTC. It is translated as CASSNPSGTGGLQQYF. This rearrangement joins TRBV19 to TRBJ2-7; 11 nucleotides line up with TRBD1. The trim removed 6 bases at V and 8 bases at J, leaving 15 bases unmatched. The length of the CDR3 is 16 residues. Germline V gives CDR1 LNHDA, CDR2 SQIVND (reference sequence). Full variable domain (outside the CDR3, taken from reference TRBV19 and TRBJ2-7): DGGITQSPKYLFRKEGQNVTLSCEQNLNHDAMYWYRQDPGQGLRLIYYSQIVNDFQKGDIAEGYSVSREKKESFPLTVTSAQKNPTAFYLCASSNPSGTGGLQQYFGPGTRLTVT.